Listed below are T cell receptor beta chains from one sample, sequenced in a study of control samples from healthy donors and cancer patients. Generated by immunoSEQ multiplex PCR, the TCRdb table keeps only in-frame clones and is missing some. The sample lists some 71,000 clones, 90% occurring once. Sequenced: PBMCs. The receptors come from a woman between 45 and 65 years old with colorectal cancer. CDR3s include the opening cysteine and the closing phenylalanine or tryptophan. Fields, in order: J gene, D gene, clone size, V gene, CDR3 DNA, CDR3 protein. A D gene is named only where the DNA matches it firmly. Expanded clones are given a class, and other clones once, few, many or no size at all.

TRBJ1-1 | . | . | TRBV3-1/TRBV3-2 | TGTGCCAGCAGCCAAGGGTCGGTGGGTGAGAACACTGAAGCTTTCTTT | CASSQGSVGENTEAFF
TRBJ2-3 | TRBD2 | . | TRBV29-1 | TGCAGCCTGGACGGGGGGGCAGATACGCAGTATTTT | CSLDGGADTQYF
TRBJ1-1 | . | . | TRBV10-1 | TGCGCCAGCCAGGACAAAGAGTACACTGAAGCTTTCTTT | CASQDKEYTEAFF
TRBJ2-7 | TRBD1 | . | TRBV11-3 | TGTGCCAGCAGCTTAATGCGGAATGACAGGGTTTACGAGCAGTACTTC | CASSLMRNDRVYEQYF
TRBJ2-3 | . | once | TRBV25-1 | TGTGCCAGCAGCTTCGGGAGCACAGATACGCAGTATTTT | CASSFGSTDTQYF
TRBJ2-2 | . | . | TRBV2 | TGTGCCAGCAGTGAAGACGGGTACGGGGAGCTGTTTTTT | CASSEDGYGELFF
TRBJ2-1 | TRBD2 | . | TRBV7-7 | TGTGCCAGCAGCCCCACCCCAATTTCAGCGGGAGGGCCAAATGAGCAGTTCTTC | CASSPTPISAGGPNEQFF
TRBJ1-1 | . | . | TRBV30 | TGTGCCTGGAGTACTACAGGGACTAACACTGAAGCTTTCTTT | CAWSTTGTNTEAFF
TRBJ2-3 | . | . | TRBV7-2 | TGTGCCAGCGGCGCTAGATACACAGATACGCAGTATTTT | CASGARYTDTQYF
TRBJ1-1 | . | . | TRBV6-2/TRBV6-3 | TGTGCCAGCAGTTACAGGTGGGGGAAAGAAGCTTTCTTT | CASSYRWGKEAFF